The 27 T cell receptor beta chains presented below share a single source sample, sequenced in a study of cytomegalovirus exposure and HLA in healthy donors. Primers for the PCR totalled 60 Vbeta and 13 Jbeta. Profiled with immunoSEQ multiplex PCR; TCRdb holds only in-frame clones, not every one. The listing contains 85,000 or so clones. The sample consisted of PBMCs. Receptor source: a woman under 40 in good health and CMV-seronegative.

This chain uses TRBV6-6 with TRBJ2-7; D is perhaps TRBD1 (6 bases). The germline V and J ends were trimmed by 4 bases and 2 bases, with 12 bases remaining between them. Germline V gene data show CDR1 as MNHNY and CDR2 as SVGAGI (reference sequence). The length of the CDR3 is 14 residues. DNA of the CDR3: TGTGCCAGCAGTTCCTCAGGGGCCCCCTACGAGCAGTACTTC. It translates to CASSSSGAPYEQYF.

The chain employs TRBV5-1 and TRBJ2-5, with TRBD1 identical over 12 bases. The CDR3 sequence is 16 residues long. J lost 4 bases, V lost 3 bases, and 7 bases had no gene match. CDR1 is SGHRS, CDR2 YFSETQ, per germline. The CDR3: CASSSGQGAPAETQYF. DNA of the CDR3: TGCGCCAGCAGCTCGGGACAGGGGGCGCCGGCAGAGACCCAGTACTTC.

The chain is built from TRBV27 and TRBJ2-1; D may be TRBD1 (5 bases). Trimming took 3 bases from V and 6 from J, leaving 9 bases between them. CDR1 MNHEY and CDR2 SMNVEV come from the germline V gene (reference sequence). This CDR3 region has 13 residues. CDR3 protein: CASSFFDSNEQFF. CDR3 nucleotides: TGTGCCAGCAGTTTCTTCGACAGCAATGAGCAGTTCTTC.

CDR3 coding DNA: TGTGCCAGCAGCCAGGGCACCAATCAGCCCCAGCATTTT. Protein sequence: CASSQGTNQPQHF. The chain recombines TRBV4-2 with TRBJ1-5; D remains unclear. There are 13 residues in the CDR3. Per the germline V gene, CDR1 is LGHNA and CDR2 is YNFKEQ. The ends were cut back, 3 bases at V and 3 bases at J, with 6 bases in the middle.

The chain links TRBV5-1 to TRBJ2-5; TRBD2 aligns across 8 bases. After removal of 4 bases from V and 7 bases from J, the junction contained 12 bases not matched to a gene. Looked up from germline, CDR1 is SGHRS and CDR2 is YFSETQ. The CDR3 has 15 residues. The CDR3 DNA follows: TGCGCCAGCAGCGTAGCGGGACACGACGGGGGGACCCAGTACTTC. Protein product: CASSVAGHDGGTQYF. Together with reference TRBV5-1 and TRBJ2-5, the CDR3 gives the full variable domain: KAGVTQTPRYLIKTRGQQVTLSCSPISGHRSVSWYQQTPGQGLQFLFEYFSETQRNKGNFPGRFSGRQFSNSRSEMNVSTLELGDSALYLCASSVAGHDGGTQYFGPGTRLLVL.

V gene TRBV30 combines with J gene TRBJ1-5; D possibly corresponds to TRBD1 (5 bases). This CDR3 comprises 17 residues. V lost 0 bases to trimming and J lost 1 base, with 16 bases between them. CDR1 GTSNPN and CDR2 SVGIG come from the germline V gene (reference sequence). The DNA for the CDR3 is TGTGCCTGGAGTGTACGTGGGGGGGGTCAAAGCAATCAGCCCCAGCATTTT. This translates into CAWSVRGGGQSNQPQHF.

The chain has TRBV5-1 and TRBJ2-7; TRBD1 matches at 7 bases. CDR1 and CDR2 (germline): SGHRS, YFSETQ. V was pared by 8 bases and J by 2 bases, with 13 bases of the junction left unmatched. The CDR3 is 15 residues long. CDR3 in DNA: TGCGCCAGTCCTAGCCTAAGAGGGGGCCCCTACGAGCAGTACTTC. It encodes CASPSLRGGPYEQYF.

The V gene is TRBV11-2, the J gene TRBJ2-7; D remains ambiguous. V was clipped by 1 base and J by 12 bases, with 10 bases between them. The CDR3 is 11 residues long. Per germline, CDR1 SGHAT and CDR2 FQNNGV. The CDR3 DNA sequence: TGTGCCAGCAGCTTAGTTAATATTCGGTACTTC. It encodes CASSLVNIRYF.

This chain connects TRBV27 to TRBJ1-2, with TRBD1 matching 8 bases. J lost 7 bases, V lost 5 bases, and 12 bases had no gene match. From germline, CDR1 is MNHEY and CDR2 SMNVEV (reference sequence). This CDR3 is built from 15 residues. The CDR3: CASSGQGRISGGYTF. In DNA, the CDR3 is TGTGCCAGCAGTGGACAGGGTAGGATCTCTGGTGGCTACACCTTC.

The chain links TRBV5-6 to TRBJ1-1, with 7 bases lining up with TRBD1. The germline V gene has CDR1 SGHDT and CDR2 YYEEEE. The junction had 3 bases not matched to a gene; V was cut back by 1 base and J by 9 bases. The CDR3 contains 12 residues. The CDR3 region has the DNA TGTGCCAGCAGCTTGACAGGGGACAAAGCTTTCTTT. Translated, it gives CASSLTGDKAFF.

The DNA for the CDR3 is TGTGCCAGCAGGAGACAGGGTACGGGTTTGGACATTCAGTACTTC. Translated, it gives CASRRQGTGLDIQYF. The chain links TRBV6-1 to TRBJ2-4; 7 bases map to TRBD1. Germline trimming cut 6 bases from V and 8 bases from J; bases unmatched to any gene: 13. The CDR3 spans 15 residues. Germline CDR1 is MNHNS and CDR2 is SASEGT.

The chain uses TRBV6-1 and TRBJ2-3, with TRBD2 as a possible D gene (6 bases). CDR3 length: 12 residues. V was trimmed by 4 bases and J by 5 bases, leaving 7 bases between them. Germline CDR1 MNHNS, CDR2 SASEGT. The CDR3 protein is CASSGLVDTQYF. The CDR3 DNA reads as TGTGCCAGCAGTGGACTAGTAGATACGCAGTATTTT.

The gene calls are TRBV11-2 and TRBJ2-7; 9 bases map to TRBD2. CDR3 length equals 14 residues. The V and J ends lost 5 bases and 3 bases, in that order; junction bases with no gene match: 5. Looked up from germline, CDR1 is SGHAT and CDR2 is FQNNGV. The CDR3 sequence: CASSLQTSGYEQYF. Written as DNA, the CDR3 is TGTGCCAGCAGCCTGCAGACTAGCGGCTACGAGCAGTACTTC.

This chain links TRBV7-2 with TRBJ2-2, with TRBD2 as a possible D gene (7 bases). The CDR3 sequence is 15 residues long. Trimming took 3 bases from V and 4 from J, leaving 12 bases between them. Germline V CDR1 and CDR2: SGHTA, FQGNSA. The CDR3 DNA follows: TGTGCCAGCAGCTTTAAGGGAGGGGGCACCGGGGAGCTGTTTTTT. Its protein product is CASSFKGGGTGELFF.

The V and J genes are TRBV6-1 and TRBJ1-5; TRBD1 might be the D (6 bases). V was shortened by 1 base and J by 2 bases, with 6 bases between the two germline ends. The CDR3 runs to 14 residues. Per germline, CDR1 MNHNS and CDR2 SASEGT. The CDR3 sequence: CASSEGQGNQPQHF. The CDR3, as DNA: TGTGCCAGCAGTGAAGGACAGGGCAATCAGCCCCAGCATTTT.

This sequence joins TRBV4-1 and TRBJ2-1, with 11 positions matching TRBD1. This CDR3 has 14 residues. Germline V gene lookup returns CDR1 MGHRA and CDR2 YSYEKL. With 4 bases clipped from V and 6 bases from J, the junction kept 2 bases outside the gene matches. As DNA, the CDR3 is TGCGCCAGCAGCCCTGGGACAGGGGGCAATGAGCAGTTCTTC. Translated: CASSPGTGGNEQFF.

DNA for the CDR3: TGCGCCAGCAGCTTGCTAGGGACTAGCGGGAGGGCCGGAGTCGTTGAGCAGTTCTTC. This translates into CASSLLGTSGRAGVVEQFF. This rearrangement joins TRBV5-1 to TRBJ2-1, with 16 bases fitting TRBD2. Trimming removed 1 base from V and 9 bases from J; junction bases left unmatched: 13. From germline, CDR1 is SGHRS and CDR2 YFSETQ. The CDR3 consists of 19 residues.

V is TRBV5-8 and J is TRBJ1-1; D gene uncertain. The CDR3 is 13 residues long. With 4 bases removed from V and 6 bases from J, the gap between germline ends came to 13 bases. Germline values: CDR1 SGHTS, CDR2 YDEGEE. The CDR3 DNA is TGTGCCAGCAGCCCTTTTGAGTATCCTGAAGCTTTCTTT. Its translation is CASSPFEYPEAFF.

The chain is built from TRBV7-8 and TRBJ1-2; 10 bases are a match to TRBD1. J was trimmed by 7 bases and V by 1 base; bases with no gene match: 3. CDR1 is SGHVS and CDR2 is FQNEAQ in the germline V gene. This CDR3 is built from 14 residues. As DNA, the CDR3 is TGTGCCAGCAGCTTAGTAGGGACAGGGGTTGGCTACACCTTC. Translated: CASSLVGTGVGYTF.

A note on this clone: The junction does not match germline at one end; this may be a read error. The rearrangement uses TRBV11-1 and TRBJ2-7; weak D call: TRBD1 (5 bases). CDR1 and CDR2 from the germline V gene are SGHAT and FQDESV (reference sequence). The CDR3 extends over 13 amino acids. As DNA, the CDR3 is TGTGCCAACAGCTCGGACACCCTCTACGAGCAGTACTTC. It is translated as CANSSDTLYEQYF.

The chain has TRBV2 and TRBJ2-2; maybe TRBD2 (7 bases). Germline CDR1 and CDR2: SNHLY and FYNNEI. The CDR3 consists of 13 residues. V lost 5 bases and J lost 6, with 10 bases in between. Here the CDR3 DNA reads TGTGCCAGCAGTCGAGGGGGGGCCGGGGAGCTGTTTTTT. Protein sequence: CASSRGGAGELFF.

The V and J genes are TRBV30 and TRBJ2-3; TRBD2 matches 8 bases. V gave up 5 bases and J gave up 1 base; unmatched junction bases: 8. Germline assignment: CDR1 GTSNPN and CDR2 SVGIG (reference sequence). The CDR3 spans 15 residues. The CDR3 DNA sequence: TGTGCCTGGGGAAGAGCGGGGGCCGGCACAGATACGCAGTATTTT. Protein sequence: CAWGRAGAGTDTQYF. Together with reference TRBV30 and TRBJ2-3, the CDR3 gives the full variable domain: SQTIHQWPATLVQPVGSPLSLECTVEGTSNPNLYWYRQAAGRGLQLLFYSVGIGQISSEVPQNLSASRPQDRQFILSSKKLLLSDSGFYLCAWGRAGAGTDTQYFGPGTRLTVL.

The chain is built from TRBV29-1 and TRBJ1-1; D is ambiguous. The CDR3 is made up of 11 amino acids. Per the germline V gene, CDR1 is SQVTM and CDR2 is ANQGSEA. Deletions cut 4 bases from V and 10 bases from J, with 13 bases between. The CDR3 reads CSVGSEIGAFF. The CDR3 nucleotides are TGCAGCGTTGGCAGCGAGATTGGAGCTTTCTTT.

This sequence joins TRBV11-2 and TRBJ2-7; 12 bases match TRBD1. Trimming removed 5 bases from V and 7 bases from J; junction bases left unmatched: 12. Germline V gene sequence: CDR1 SGHAT, CDR2 FQNNGV. The CDR3 spans 16 residues. This chain's CDR3 is CASSAIRGQGAWEQYF. CDR3 in DNA: TGTGCCAGCAGCGCTATCAGGGGACAGGGGGCTTGGGAGCAGTACTTC.

The rearrangement links TRBV7-8 to TRBJ2-3; the match to TRBD2 covers 8 bases. CDR1 and CDR2 from the germline V gene are SGHVS and FQNEAQ. V lost 4 bases to trimming and J lost 8 bases; unmatched junction nucleotides: 11. The CDR3 totals 15 residues. The chain's CDR3 is CASSSSAGGRRTQYF. The CDR3 nucleotides are TGTGCCAGCAGCTCTTCCGCGGGAGGCCGGCGTACGCAGTATTTT.

The chain is built from TRBV7-9 and TRBJ1-1, with a weak D call TRBD1 (6 bases). Trimming left V 4 bases short and J 5 bases short, with 20 bases between. In germline, CDR1 is SEHNR, CDR2 FQNEAQ (reference sequence). This CDR3 has 16 amino acids. The CDR3 loop reads CASSSGGARRWTEAFF. The DNA of the CDR3 is TGTGCCAGCAGCTCCGGGGGGGCTAGAAGGTGGACTGAAGCTTTCTTT.

The rearrangement joins TRBV27 to TRBJ2-7, with 7 bases aligning to TRBD1. V lost 8 bases to trimming and J lost 4 bases; unmatched junction nucleotides: 5. CDR3 size: 12 residues. CDR1 is MNHEY, CDR2 SMNVEV, per germline (reference sequence). The CDR3, as DNA: TGTGCCAGCCAAGGACAGGATTACGAGCAGTACTTC. It yields the protein CASQGQDYEQYF.